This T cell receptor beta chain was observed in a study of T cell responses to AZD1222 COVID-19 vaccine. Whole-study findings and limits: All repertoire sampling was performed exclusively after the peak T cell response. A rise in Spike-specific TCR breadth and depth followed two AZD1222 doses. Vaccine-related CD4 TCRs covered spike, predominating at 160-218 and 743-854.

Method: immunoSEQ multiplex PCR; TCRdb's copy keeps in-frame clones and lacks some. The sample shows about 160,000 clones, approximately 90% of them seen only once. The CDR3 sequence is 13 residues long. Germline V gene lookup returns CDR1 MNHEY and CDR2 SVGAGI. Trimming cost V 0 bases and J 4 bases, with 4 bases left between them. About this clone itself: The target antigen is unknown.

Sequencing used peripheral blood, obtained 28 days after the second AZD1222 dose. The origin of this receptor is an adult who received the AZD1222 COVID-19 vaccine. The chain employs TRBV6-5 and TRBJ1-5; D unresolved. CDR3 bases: TGTGCCAGCAGTTACTCGGCGAATCAGCCCCAGCATTTT. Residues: CASSYSANQPQHF.